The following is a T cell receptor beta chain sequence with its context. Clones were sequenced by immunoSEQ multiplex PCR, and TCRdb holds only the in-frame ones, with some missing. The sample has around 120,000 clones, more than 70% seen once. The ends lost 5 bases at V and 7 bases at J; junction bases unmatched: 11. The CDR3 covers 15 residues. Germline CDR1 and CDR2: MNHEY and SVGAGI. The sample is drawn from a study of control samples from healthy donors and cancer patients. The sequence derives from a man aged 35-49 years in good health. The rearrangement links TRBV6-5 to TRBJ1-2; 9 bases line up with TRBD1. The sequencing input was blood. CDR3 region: CASSRTGTGSGGYTF. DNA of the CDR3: TGTGCCAGCAGTCGCACCGGGACAGGGAGTGGTGGCTACACCTTC.